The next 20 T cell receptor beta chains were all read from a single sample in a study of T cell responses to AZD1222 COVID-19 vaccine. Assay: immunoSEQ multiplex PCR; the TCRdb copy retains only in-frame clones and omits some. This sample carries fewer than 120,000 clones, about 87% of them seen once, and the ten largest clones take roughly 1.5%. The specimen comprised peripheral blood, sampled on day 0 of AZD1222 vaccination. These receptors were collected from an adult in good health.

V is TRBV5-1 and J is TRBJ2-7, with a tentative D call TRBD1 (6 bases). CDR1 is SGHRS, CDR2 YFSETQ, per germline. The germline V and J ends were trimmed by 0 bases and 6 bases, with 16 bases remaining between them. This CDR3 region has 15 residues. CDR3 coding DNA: TGCGCCAGCAGCTTGGTCGCTCACAGGGTCCTCGAGCAGTACTTC. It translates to CASSLVAHRVLEQYF.

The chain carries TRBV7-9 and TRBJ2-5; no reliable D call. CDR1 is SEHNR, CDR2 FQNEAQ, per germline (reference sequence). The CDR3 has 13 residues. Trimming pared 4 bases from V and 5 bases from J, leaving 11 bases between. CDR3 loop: CASSSTGLETQYF. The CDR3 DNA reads TGTGCCAGCAGCTCAACTGGTCTTGAGACCCAGTACTTC.

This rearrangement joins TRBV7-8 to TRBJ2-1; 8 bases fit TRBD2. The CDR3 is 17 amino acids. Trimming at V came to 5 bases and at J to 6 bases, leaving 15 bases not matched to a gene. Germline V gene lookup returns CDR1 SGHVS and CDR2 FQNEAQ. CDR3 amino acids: CASSLTPRTSSLNEQFF. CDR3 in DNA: TGTGCCAGCAGCCTAACGCCGCGGACTAGCTCCCTCAATGAGCAGTTCTTC.

CDR3 residues: CATSRVIGGSSYNEQFF. In DNA, the CDR3 is TGTGCCACCAGCAGGGTGATAGGCGGGAGCTCCTACAATGAGCAGTTCTTC. The V call is TRBV15, the J call TRBJ2-1, with TRBD2 identical over 7 bases. The CDR3 length is 17 residues. Germline assignment: CDR1 LNHNV and CDR2 YYDKDF (reference sequence). With 3 bases clipped from V and 0 bases from J, the junction kept 8 bases outside the gene matches. Variable domain in full (rest from reference TRBV15 and TRBJ2-1): DAMVIQNPRYQVTQFGKPVTLSCSQTLNHNVMYWYQQKSSQAPKLLFHYYDKDFNNEADTPDNFQSRRPNTSFCFLDIRSPGLGDTAMYLCATSRVIGGSSYNEQFFGPGTRLTVL.

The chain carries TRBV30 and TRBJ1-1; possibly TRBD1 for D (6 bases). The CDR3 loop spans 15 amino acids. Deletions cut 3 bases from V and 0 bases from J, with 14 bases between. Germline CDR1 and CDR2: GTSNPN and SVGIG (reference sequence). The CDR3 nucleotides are TGTGCCTGGAGAGCCCCAGGGGCGATGAACACTGAAGCTTTCTTT. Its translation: CAWRAPGAMNTEAFF.

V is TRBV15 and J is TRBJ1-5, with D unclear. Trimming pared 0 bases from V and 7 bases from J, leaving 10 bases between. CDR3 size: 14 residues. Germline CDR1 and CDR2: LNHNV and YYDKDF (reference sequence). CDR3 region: CATSREGRWQPQHF. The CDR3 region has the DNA TGTGCCACCAGCAGAGAAGGGCGGTGGCAGCCCCAGCATTTT. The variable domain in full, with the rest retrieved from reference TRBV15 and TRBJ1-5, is DAMVIQNPRYQVTQFGKPVTLSCSQTLNHNVMYWYQQKSSQAPKLLFHYYDKDFNNEADTPDNFQSRRPNTSFCFLDIRSPGLGDTAMYLCATSREGRWQPQHFGDGTRLSIL.

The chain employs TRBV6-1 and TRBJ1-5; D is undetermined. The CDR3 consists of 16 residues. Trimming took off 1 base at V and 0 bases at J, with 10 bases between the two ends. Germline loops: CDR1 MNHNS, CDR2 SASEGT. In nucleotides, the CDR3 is TGTGCCAGCAGTGAAGTGGTGCGGAGTAGCAATCAGCCCCAGCATTTT. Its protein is CASSEVVRSSNQPQHF.

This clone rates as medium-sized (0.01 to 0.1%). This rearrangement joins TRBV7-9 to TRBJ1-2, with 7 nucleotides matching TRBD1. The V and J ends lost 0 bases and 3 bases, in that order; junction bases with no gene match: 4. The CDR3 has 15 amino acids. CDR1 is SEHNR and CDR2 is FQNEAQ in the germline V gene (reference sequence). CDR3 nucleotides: TGTGCCAGCAGCTTAGCGGGGGACAGCTACTATGGCTACACCTTC. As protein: CASSLAGDSYYGYTF.

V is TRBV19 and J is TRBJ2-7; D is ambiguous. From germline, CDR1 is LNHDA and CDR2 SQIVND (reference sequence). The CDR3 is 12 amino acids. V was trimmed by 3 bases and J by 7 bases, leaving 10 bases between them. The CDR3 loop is CASSIPLREQYF. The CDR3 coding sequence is TGTGCCAGTAGTATTCCCCTACGTGAGCAGTACTTC. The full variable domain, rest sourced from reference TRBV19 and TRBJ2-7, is DGGITQSPKYLFRKEGQNVTLSCEQNLNHDAMYWYRQDPGQGLRLIYYSQIVNDFQKGDIAEGYSVSREKKESFPLTVTSAQKNPTAFYLCASSIPLREQYFGPGTRLTVT.

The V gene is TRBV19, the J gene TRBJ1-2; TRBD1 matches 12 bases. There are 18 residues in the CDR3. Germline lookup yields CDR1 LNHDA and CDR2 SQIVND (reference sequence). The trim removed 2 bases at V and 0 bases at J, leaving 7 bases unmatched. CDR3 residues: CASSIQPGQGAANYGYTF. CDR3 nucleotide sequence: TGTGCCAGTAGTATACAACCGGGACAGGGGGCGGCTAACTATGGCTACACCTTC.

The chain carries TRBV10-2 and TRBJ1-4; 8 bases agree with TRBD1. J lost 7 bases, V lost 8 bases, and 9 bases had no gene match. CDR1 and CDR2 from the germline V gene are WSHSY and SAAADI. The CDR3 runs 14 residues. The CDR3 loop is CASGTGPLGEKLFF. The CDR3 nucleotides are TGCGCCAGCGGGACAGGTCCGCTGGGTGAAAAACTGTTTTTT.

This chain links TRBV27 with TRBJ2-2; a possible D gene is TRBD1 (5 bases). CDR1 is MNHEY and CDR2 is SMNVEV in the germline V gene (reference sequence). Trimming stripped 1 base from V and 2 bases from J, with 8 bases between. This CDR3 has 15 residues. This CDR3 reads CASSLWGLNTGELFF. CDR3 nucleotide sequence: TGTGCCAGCAGTTTATGGGGCCTAAACACCGGGGAGCTGTTTTTT.

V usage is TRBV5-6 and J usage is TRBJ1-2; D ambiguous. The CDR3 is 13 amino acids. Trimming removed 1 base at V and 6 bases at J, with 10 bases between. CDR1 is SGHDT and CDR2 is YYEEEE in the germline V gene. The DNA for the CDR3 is TGTGCCAGCAGCTTGAGCGCGGGAAATGGCTACACCTTC. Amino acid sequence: CASSLSAGNGYTF.

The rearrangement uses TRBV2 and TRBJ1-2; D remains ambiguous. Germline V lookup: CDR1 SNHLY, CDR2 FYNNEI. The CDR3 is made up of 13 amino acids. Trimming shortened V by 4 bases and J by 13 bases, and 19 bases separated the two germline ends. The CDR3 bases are TGTGCCAGCAGTGTTACCGTTGTCACTGCCACCACCTTC. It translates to CASSVTVVTATTF.

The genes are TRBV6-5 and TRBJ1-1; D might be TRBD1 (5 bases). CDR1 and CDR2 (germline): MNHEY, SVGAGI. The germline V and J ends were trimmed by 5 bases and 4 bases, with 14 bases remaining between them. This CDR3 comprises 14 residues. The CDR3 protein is CASSLRQTGTEAFF. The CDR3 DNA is TGTGCCAGCAGTCTACGACAAACAGGCACTGAAGCTTTCTTT.

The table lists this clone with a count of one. The CDR3 sequence: CASNRLVAGTGNEQFF. CDR3 bases: TGTGCCAGCAACCGACTGGTAGCGGGAACGGGTAATGAGCAGTTCTTC. The genes are TRBV11-1 and TRBJ2-1; 8 positions agree with TRBD2. J lost 7 bases, V lost 7 bases, and 15 bases had no gene match. Looked up from germline, CDR1 is SGHAT and CDR2 is FQDESV (reference sequence). CDR3 length: 16 amino acids.

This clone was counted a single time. The chain's CDR3 is CAITWTGSGNEQYF. The CDR3 nucleotides are TGTGCCATCACCTGGACAGGCTCGGGGAACGAGCAGTACTTC. This rearrangement joins TRBV10-3 to TRBJ2-7, with TRBD1 matching 7 bases. V lost 7 bases, J lost 5 bases, and 11 bases stayed unmatched. In germline, CDR1 is ENHRY, CDR2 SYGVKD. The CDR3 covers 14 residues.

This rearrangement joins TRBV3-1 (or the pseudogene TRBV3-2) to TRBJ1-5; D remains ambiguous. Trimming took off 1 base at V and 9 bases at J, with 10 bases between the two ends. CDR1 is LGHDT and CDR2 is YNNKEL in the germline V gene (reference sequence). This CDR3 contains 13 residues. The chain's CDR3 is CASSQGGHRPQHF. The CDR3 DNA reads TGTGCCAGCAGCCAAGGAGGTCACCGGCCCCAGCATTTT.

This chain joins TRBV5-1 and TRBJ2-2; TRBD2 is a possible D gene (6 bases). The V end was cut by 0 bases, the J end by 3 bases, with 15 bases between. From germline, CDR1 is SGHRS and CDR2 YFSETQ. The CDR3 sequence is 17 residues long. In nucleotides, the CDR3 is TGCGCCAGCAGCTTGGCCGGGGGTGCAGGATACACCGGGGAGCTGTTTTTT. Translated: CASSLAGGAGYTGELFF. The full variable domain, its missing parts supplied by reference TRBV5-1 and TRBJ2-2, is KAGVTQTPRYLIKTRGQQVTLSCSPISGHRSVSWYQQTPGQGLQFLFEYFSETQRNKGNFPGRFSGRQFSNSRSEMNVSTLELGDSALYLCASSLAGGAGYTGELFFGEGSRLTVL.

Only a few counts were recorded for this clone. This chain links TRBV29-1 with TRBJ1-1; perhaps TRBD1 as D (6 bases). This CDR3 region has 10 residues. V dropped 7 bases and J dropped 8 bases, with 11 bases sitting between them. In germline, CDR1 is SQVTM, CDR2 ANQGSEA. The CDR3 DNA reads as TGCAGCGCCGGGGACAACGAAGCTTTCTTT. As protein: CSAGDNEAFF.